A single sample is the source of the 22 T cell receptor beta chains below, sequenced in a study of response to subunit inactivated influenza vaccine. Via MiXCR, TCRdb re-called the RT-PCR reads, giving one row per CDR3 protein. Of some 520,000 distinct CDR3 sequences listed, 16% are singletons. This material consisted of CD4+ T cells sorted from PBMCs, taken less than 30 months after vaccination. These receptor sequences come from a man between 50 and 69 years old who received an inactivated influenza vaccine.

The V and J genes are TRBV20-1 and TRBJ2-7, with D maybe TRBD1 (5 bases). There are 13 residues in the CDR3. V was pared by 6 bases and J by 0 bases, with 12 bases between. Germline CDR1 DFQATT, CDR2 SNEGSKA (reference sequence). The CDR3 bases are TGCAGTGCGACCAAGGGGATCTCCTACGAGCAGTACTTC. Residues: CSATKGISYEQYF.

This clonotype has ten or more counts. The chain's CDR3 is CASSLSGNSPLHF. The CDR3 DNA is TGTGCCAGCAGTTTATCCGGGAATTCACCCCTCCACTTT. This chain joins TRBV12-3 or TRBV12-4 and TRBJ1-6; D uncertain. Trimming removed 2 bases at V and 7 bases at J, with 6 bases between. The CDR3 spans 13 residues.

This clonotype was recorded many times. The chain is built from TRBV29-1 and TRBJ1-4; 7 nucleotides agree with TRBD1. Germline V gives CDR1 SQVTM, CDR2 ANQGSEA. The CDR3 loop spans 12 amino acids. V gave up 7 bases and J gave up 5 bases; unmatched junction bases: 4. The CDR3: CSGRDSNEKLFF. In nucleotides, the CDR3 is TGCAGCGGCCGGGACAGCAATGAAAAACTGTTTTTT. Supplemented by reference TRBV29-1 and TRBJ1-4, the full variable domain reads SAVISQKPSRDICQRGTSLTIQCQVDSQVTMMFWYRQQPGQSLTLIATANQGSEATYESGFVIDKFPISRPNLTFSTLTVSNMSPEDSSIYLCSGRDSNEKLFFGSGTQLSVL.

This clonotype was found many times. The genes are TRBV30 and TRBJ2-1; D possibly corresponds to TRBD2 (5 bases). The CDR3 contains 17 residues. V was clipped by 0 bases and J by 6 bases, with 21 bases between them. Germline loops: CDR1 GTSNPN, CDR2 SVGIG (reference sequence). CDR3 amino acids: CAWSVRGGRRRGNEQFF. The CDR3 DNA follows: TGTGCCTGGAGTGTACGGGGTGGCCGGAGGAGAGGCAATGAGCAGTTCTTC. The full variable domain, completed using reference TRBV30 and TRBJ2-1, is SQTIHQWPATLVQPVGSPLSLECTVEGTSNPNLYWYRQAAGRGLQLLFYSVGIGQISSEVPQNLSASRPQDRQFILSSKKLLLSDSGFYLCAWSVRGGRRRGNEQFFGPGTRLTVL.

Notes on this clonotype: A junction end diverges from the germline sequence, so it may reflect a read error. This rearrangement joins TRBV4-3 to TRBJ1-2; D is ambiguous. Germline loops: CDR1 LGHNA, CDR2 YSLEER. The CDR3 runs 15 residues. Written as DNA, the CDR3 is TGCGCCAGCAGCCCCAGTTTTCCGGGAACCTATAGCTACACCTTC. It specifies CASSPSFPGTYSYTF.

Regarding this clonotype: An end of the junction does not agree with germline; a read error may underlie this. The V and J genes are TRBV5-6 and TRBJ2-7, with D tentatively TRBD2 (6 bases). The CDR3 totals 15 residues. Germline CDR1 reads SGHDT; CDR2 reads YYEEEE. The DNA for the CDR3 is TGTGCCAGCAGCTTCAGCGGGCGAAGCTCCTACGAGCAGCACTTC. It translates to CASSFSGRSSYEQHF. Based on the CDR3 plus reference TRBV5-6 and TRBJ2-7, the full variable domain is DAGVTQSPTHLIKTRGQQVTLRCSPKSGHDTVSWYQQALGQGPQFIFQYYEEEERQRGNFPDRFSGHQFPNYSSELNVNALLLGDSALYLCASSFSGRSSYEQHFGPGTRLTVT.

This clonotype has a handful of counts. The chain joins TRBV2 to TRBJ2-3; possibly TRBD1 or TRBD2 for D (5 bases each). Germline values: CDR1 SNHLY, CDR2 FYNNEI. This CDR3 comprises 15 residues. V was shortened by 5 bases and J by 2 bases, with 14 bases between the two germline ends. Here the CDR3 reads CASSTAGTYTDTQYF. The CDR3 DNA reads as TGTGCCAGCAGTACCGCCGGGACCTACACAGATACGCAGTATTTT.

There are a few counts of this clonotype. This chain connects TRBV10-3 to TRBJ1-1; D remains unclear. Trimming cost V 0 bases and J 4 bases, with 9 bases left between them. The CDR3 extends over 14 amino acids. Germline V CDR1 and CDR2: ENHRY, SYGVKD. In nucleotides, the CDR3 is TGTGCCATCAGTGAGTCCTCCTATGGCACTGAAGCTTTCTTT. This translates into CAISESSYGTEAFF.

This clonotype turned up a few times. The chain employs TRBV9 and TRBJ1-1; TRBD1 is a possible D gene (5 bases). V was cut by 4 bases and J by 3 bases, with 16 bases left in between. The CDR3 spans 15 residues. Germline V gene data show CDR1 as SGDLS and CDR2 as YYNGEE. The chain's CDR3 is CASSSYPTGDTEAFF. The CDR3, as DNA: TGTGCCAGCAGCTCCTACCCGACGGGGGACACTGAAGCTTTCTTT.

The rearrangement uses TRBV7-2 and TRBJ2-3, with D perhaps matching TRBD1 or TRBD2 (6 bases each). The CDR3 spans 15 residues. Trimming took 0 bases from V and 3 from J, leaving 10 bases between them. Germline loops: CDR1 SGHTA, CDR2 FQGNSA. The CDR3 DNA reads TGTGCCAGCAGCTTAGCTCGCGGGACAACAGATACGCAGTATTTT. Translation gives CASSLARGTTDTQYF. Full variable domain (remainder filled in from reference TRBV7-2 and TRBJ2-3): GAGVSQSPSNKVTEKGKDVELRCDPISGHTALYWYRQSLGQGLEFLIYFQGNSAPDKSGLPSDRFSAERTGGSVSTLTIQRTQQEDSAVYLCASSLARGTTDTQYFGPGTRLTVL.

This clonotype turned up a few times. The rearrangement links TRBV20-1 to TRBJ2-5, with D perhaps matching TRBD1 (5 bases). The CDR3 spans 15 residues. From germline, CDR1 is DFQATT and CDR2 SNEGSKA (reference sequence). V was cut by 0 bases and J by 5 bases, with 16 bases left in between. CDR3 residues: CSARDIQGRWETQYF. The CDR3 DNA reads TGCAGTGCTAGAGATATTCAGGGAAGGTGGGAGACCCAGTACTTC.

This clonotype occurred a few times. This chain joins TRBV20-1 and TRBJ2-3, with TRBD2 matching 8 bases. CDR1 and CDR2 (germline): DFQATT, SNEGSKA (reference sequence). The CDR3 covers 19 residues. V trimming: 0 bases; J trimming: 0 bases; junction bases outside the gene matches: 14. The CDR3: CSARDSGGLSSGSTDTQYF. The CDR3 DNA sequence: TGCAGTGCTAGAGATTCGGGGGGGTTGTCTAGCGGGAGCACAGATACGCAGTATTTT.

This clonotype was picked up a small number of times. V gene TRBV5-1 combines with J gene TRBJ2-3; 8 nucleotides agree with TRBD1. This CDR3 has 18 amino acids. J lost 2 bases, V lost 0 bases, and 11 bases had no gene match. Germline CDR1 reads SGHRS; CDR2 reads YFSETQ. CDR3 DNA: TGCGCCAGCAGCTTGGGGCAGGGGGCGACCCGACCCACAGATACGCAGTATTTT. This codes for CASSLGQGATRPTDTQYF.

The chain employs TRBV15 and TRBJ1-6, with D hard to call. Trimming left V 4 bases short and J 2 bases short, with 6 bases between. Germline values: CDR1 LNHNV, CDR2 YYDKDF (reference sequence). The CDR3 covers 14 residues. Here the CDR3 DNA reads TGTGCCACCAGCACCCTCCCCTATAATTCACCCCTCCACTTT. Its translation: CATSTLPYNSPLHF.

This clonotype was counted only a few times. CDR3: CASSAGSNYEQYF. CDR3 in DNA: TGTGCCAGCAGCGCAGGCAGTAACTACGAGCAGTACTTC. The chain joins TRBV7-2 to TRBJ2-7, with D hard to call. The CDR3 contains 13 residues. Trimming shortened V by 5 bases and J by 3 bases, and 11 bases separated the two germline ends. Germline assignment: CDR1 SGHTA and CDR2 FQGNSA.

The genes are TRBV7-2 and TRBJ2-1; TRBD1 matches at 7 bases. The CDR3 contains 13 residues. CDR1 is SGHTA and CDR2 is FQGNSA in the germline V gene. Trimming at V came to 4 bases and at J to 7 bases, leaving 4 bases not matched to a gene. The CDR3 region has the DNA TGTGCCAGCAGCTCTACAGGGGTGAATGAGCAGTTCTTC. This codes for CASSSTGVNEQFF.

This rearrangement joins TRBV6-2 or TRBV6-3 to TRBJ2-2; 8 positions agree with TRBD1. CDR1 and CDR2 from the germline V gene are MNHEY and SVGEGT. V lost 6 bases to trimming and J lost 5 bases; unmatched junction nucleotides: 8. This CDR3 region has 15 residues. CDR3: CASSLPDRVTGELFF. DNA for the CDR3: TGTGCCAGCAGCCTTCCGGACAGGGTTACCGGGGAGCTGTTTTTT.

This chain joins TRBV7-9 and TRBJ1-1; 9 bases are a match to TRBD1. The CDR3 has 15 residues. V lost 5 bases and J lost 1; bases outside the gene matches: 5. Germline V gives CDR1 SEHNR, CDR2 FQNEAQ (reference sequence). Written as DNA, the CDR3 is TGTGCCAGCAGCCTACAGGGGGCGGCGAACACTGAAGCTTTCTTT. It encodes CASSLQGAANTEAFF.

The chain recombines TRBV7-9 with TRBJ2-7, with D possibly being TRBD2 (6 bases). CDR1 is SEHNR, CDR2 FQNEAQ, per germline (reference sequence). There are 15 residues in the CDR3. The V end was cut by 4 bases, the J end by 2 bases, with 15 bases between. For the CDR3, the DNA is TGTGCCAGCAGCTCCCCGGGACTCCCCACCTACGAGCAGTACTTC. Translation: CASSSPGLPTYEQYF.

This clonotype was observed at least ten times. The rearrangement uses TRBV20-1 and TRBJ2-6, with D hard to call. This CDR3 contains 14 residues. CDR1 is DFQATT and CDR2 is SNEGSKA in the germline V gene (reference sequence). V gave up 6 bases and J gave up 0 bases, with 9 bases separating them. The CDR3 bases are TGCAGTGCGCGGACCATCTCTGGGGCCAACGTCCTGACTTTC. This codes for CSARTISGANVLTF.

This clonotype was found a few times. CDR3 in amino acids: CASSQSRFEQFF. CDR3 nucleotides: TGCGCCAGCAGCCAAAGCAGGTTTGAGCAGTTCTTC. The J gene is TRBJ2-1, the V gene TRBV4-1; no clear D. Per germline, CDR1 MGHRA and CDR2 YSYEKL. This CDR3 comprises 12 residues. The germline V and J ends were trimmed by 2 bases and 9 bases, with 8 bases remaining between them.

The chain combines TRBV4-1 with TRBJ1-2; maybe TRBD1 (6 bases). Trimming cost V 5 bases and J 2 bases, with 12 bases left between them. The germline gives CDR1 MGHRA, CDR2 YSYEKL. The CDR3 sequence is 14 residues long. The CDR3 DNA sequence: TGCGCCAGCAGCATACCTGGACAGAACTATGGCTACACCTTC. This gives the protein CASSIPGQNYGYTF.